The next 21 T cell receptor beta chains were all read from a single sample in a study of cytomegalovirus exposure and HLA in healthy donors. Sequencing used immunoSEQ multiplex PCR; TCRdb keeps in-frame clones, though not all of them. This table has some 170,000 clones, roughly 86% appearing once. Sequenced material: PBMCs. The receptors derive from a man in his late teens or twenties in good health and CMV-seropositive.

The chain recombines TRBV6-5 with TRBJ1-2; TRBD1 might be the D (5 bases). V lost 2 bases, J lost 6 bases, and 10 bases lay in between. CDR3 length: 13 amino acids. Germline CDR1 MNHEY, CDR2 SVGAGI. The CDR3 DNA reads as TGTGCCAGCAGTTACGGATGGGGGGATGGCTACACCTTC. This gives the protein CASSYGWGDGYTF.

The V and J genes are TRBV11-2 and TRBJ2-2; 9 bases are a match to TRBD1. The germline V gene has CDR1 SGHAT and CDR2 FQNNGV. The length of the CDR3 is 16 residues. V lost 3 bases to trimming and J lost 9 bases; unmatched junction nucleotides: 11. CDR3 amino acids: CASSFGPTGGGRELFF. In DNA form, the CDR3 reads TGTGCCAGCAGCTTCGGGCCGACAGGGGGGGGCCGGGAGCTGTTTTTT.

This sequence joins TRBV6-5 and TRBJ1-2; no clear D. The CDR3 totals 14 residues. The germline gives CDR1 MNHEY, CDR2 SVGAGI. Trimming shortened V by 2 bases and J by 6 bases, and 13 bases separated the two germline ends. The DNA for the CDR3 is TGTGCCAGCAGTTACCCGGGAGCGGTCGATGGCTACACCTTC. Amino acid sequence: CASSYPGAVDGYTF.

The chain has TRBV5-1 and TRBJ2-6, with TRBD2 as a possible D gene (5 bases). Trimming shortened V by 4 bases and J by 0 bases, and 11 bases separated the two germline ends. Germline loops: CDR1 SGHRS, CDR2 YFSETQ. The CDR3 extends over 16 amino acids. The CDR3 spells CASSLRVTSGANVLTF. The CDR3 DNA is TGCGCCAGCAGCCTGAGGGTGACCTCTGGGGCCAACGTCCTGACTTTC.

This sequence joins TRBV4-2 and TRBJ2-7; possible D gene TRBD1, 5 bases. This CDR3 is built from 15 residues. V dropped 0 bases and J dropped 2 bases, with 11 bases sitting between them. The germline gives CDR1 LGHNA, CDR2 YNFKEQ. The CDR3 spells CASSQEWGGPYEQYF. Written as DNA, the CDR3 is TGTGCCAGCAGCCAAGAGTGGGGCGGACCCTACGAGCAGTACTTC.

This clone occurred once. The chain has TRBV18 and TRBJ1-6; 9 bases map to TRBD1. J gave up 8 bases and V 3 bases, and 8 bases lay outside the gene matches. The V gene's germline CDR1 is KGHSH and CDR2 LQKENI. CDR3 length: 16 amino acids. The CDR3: CASSPTTGGWDSPLHF. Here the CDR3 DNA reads TGTGCCAGCTCACCCACGACAGGGGGGTGGGATTCACCCCTCCACTTT.

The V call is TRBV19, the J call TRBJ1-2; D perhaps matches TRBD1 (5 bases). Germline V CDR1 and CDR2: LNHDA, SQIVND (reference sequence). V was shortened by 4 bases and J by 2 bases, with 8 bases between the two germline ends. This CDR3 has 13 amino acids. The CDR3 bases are TGTGCCAGTAGTAAGGGGTGGAACTATGGCTACACCTTC. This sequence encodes CASSKGWNYGYTF.

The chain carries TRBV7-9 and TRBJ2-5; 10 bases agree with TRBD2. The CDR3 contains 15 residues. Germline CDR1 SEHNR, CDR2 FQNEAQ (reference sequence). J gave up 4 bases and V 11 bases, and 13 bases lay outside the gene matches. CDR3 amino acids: CAATNQRGGRETQYF. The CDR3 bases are TGTGCCGCCACGAACCAGCGGGGGGGCCGAGAGACCCAGTACTTC.

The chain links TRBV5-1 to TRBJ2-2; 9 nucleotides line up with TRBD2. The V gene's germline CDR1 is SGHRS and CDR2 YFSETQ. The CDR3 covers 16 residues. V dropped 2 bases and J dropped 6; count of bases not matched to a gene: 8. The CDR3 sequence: CASSLFSGRTPGELFF. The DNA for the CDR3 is TGCGCCAGCAGCTTATTCAGCGGGAGGACCCCCGGGGAGCTGTTTTTT.

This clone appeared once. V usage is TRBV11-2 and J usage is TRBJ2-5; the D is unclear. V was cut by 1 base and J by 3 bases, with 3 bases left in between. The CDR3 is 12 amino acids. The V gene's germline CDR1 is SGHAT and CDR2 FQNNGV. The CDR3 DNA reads TGTGCCAGCAGCTTAGGCGAAGAGACCCAGTACTTC. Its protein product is CASSLGEETQYF.

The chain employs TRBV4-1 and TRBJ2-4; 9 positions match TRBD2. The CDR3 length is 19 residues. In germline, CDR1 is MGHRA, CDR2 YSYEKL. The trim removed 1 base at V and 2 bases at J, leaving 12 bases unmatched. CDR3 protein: CASSQGLAVSSRTKNIQYF. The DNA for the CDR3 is TGCGCCAGCAGCCAAGGACTAGCGGTTAGTAGTAGAACCAAAAACATTCAGTACTTC.

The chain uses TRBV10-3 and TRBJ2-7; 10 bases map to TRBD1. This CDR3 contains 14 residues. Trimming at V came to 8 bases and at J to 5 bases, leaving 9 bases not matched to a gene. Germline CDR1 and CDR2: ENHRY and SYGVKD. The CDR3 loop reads CAIGPGQGRDEQYF. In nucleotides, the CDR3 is TGTGCCATCGGACCGGGACAGGGGAGGGACGAGCAGTACTTC.

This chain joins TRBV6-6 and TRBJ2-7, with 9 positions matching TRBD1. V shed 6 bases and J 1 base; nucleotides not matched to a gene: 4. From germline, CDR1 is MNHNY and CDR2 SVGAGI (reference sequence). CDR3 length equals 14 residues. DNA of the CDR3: TGTGCCAGCAGGGCCGGGACAGGGTCCTACGAGCAGTACTTC. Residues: CASRAGTGSYEQYF.

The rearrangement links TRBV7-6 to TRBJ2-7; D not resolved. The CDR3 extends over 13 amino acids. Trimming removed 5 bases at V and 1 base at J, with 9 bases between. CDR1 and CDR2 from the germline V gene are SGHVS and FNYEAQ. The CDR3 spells CASSLSASYEQYF. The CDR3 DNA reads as TGTGCCAGCAGCCTGTCCGCGTCCTACGAGCAGTACTTC.

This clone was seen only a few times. The CDR3 DNA sequence: TGTGCCAGCAGCTTAAGACTTTGGGGACTAGCGCCAAGGGGGGAGCTGTTTTTT. This sequence encodes CASSLRLWGLAPRGELFF. The gene calls are TRBV7-2 and TRBJ2-2; TRBD2 aligns across 10 bases. Trimming at V came to 2 bases and at J to 8 bases, leaving 14 bases not matched to a gene. CDR1 SGHTA and CDR2 FQGNSA come from the germline V gene. CDR3 size: 18 residues. The complete variable domain, with remaining parts taken from reference TRBV7-2 and TRBJ2-2, reads GAGVSQSPSNKVTEKGKDVELRCDPISGHTALYWYRQSLGQGLEFLIYFQGNSAPDKSGLPSDRFSAERTGGSVSTLTIQRTQQEDSAVYLCASSLRLWGLAPRGELFFGEGSRLTVL.

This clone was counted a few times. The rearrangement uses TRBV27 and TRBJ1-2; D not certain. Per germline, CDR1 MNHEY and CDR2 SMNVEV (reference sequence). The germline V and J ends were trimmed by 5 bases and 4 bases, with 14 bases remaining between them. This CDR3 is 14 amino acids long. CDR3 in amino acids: CASSRTLGGYGYTF. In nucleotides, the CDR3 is TGTGCCAGCAGTAGGACTCTCGGTGGCTATGGCTACACCTTC.

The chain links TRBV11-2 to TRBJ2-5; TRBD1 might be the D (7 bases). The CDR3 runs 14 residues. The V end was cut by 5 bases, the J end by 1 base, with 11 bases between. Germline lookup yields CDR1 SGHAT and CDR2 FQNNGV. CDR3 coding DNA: TGTGCCAGCAGCCCAGGGGGGTTCCAAGAGACCCAGTACTTC. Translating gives CASSPGGFQETQYF.

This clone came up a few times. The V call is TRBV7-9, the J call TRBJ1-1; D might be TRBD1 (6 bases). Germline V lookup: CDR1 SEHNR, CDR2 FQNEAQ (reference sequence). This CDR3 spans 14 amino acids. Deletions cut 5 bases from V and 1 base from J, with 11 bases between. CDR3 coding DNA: TGTGCCAGCAGCCCCAGGACAGCGAACACTGAAGCTTTCTTT. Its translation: CASSPRTANTEAFF.

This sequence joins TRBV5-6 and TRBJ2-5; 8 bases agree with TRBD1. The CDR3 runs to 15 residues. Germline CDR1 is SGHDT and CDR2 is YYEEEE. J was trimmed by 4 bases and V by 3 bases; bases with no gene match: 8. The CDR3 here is CASSSPDRGPETQYF. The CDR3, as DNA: TGTGCCAGCAGCTCGCCCGACAGGGGTCCAGAGACCCAGTACTTC.

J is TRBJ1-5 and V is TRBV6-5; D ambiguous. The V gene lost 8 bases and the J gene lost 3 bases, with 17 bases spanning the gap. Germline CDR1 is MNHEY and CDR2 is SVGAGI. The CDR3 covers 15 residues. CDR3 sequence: CASRLRKSANQPQHF. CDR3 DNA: TGTGCCAGCCGACTCCGGAAAAGTGCCAATCAGCCCCAGCATTTT.

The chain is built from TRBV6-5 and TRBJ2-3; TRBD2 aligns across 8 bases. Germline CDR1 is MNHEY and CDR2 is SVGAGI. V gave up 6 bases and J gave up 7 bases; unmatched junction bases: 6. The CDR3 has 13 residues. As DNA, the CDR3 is TGTGCCAGCAGGCCCGGGGGGGCGTATACGCAGTATTTT. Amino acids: CASRPGGAYTQYF.